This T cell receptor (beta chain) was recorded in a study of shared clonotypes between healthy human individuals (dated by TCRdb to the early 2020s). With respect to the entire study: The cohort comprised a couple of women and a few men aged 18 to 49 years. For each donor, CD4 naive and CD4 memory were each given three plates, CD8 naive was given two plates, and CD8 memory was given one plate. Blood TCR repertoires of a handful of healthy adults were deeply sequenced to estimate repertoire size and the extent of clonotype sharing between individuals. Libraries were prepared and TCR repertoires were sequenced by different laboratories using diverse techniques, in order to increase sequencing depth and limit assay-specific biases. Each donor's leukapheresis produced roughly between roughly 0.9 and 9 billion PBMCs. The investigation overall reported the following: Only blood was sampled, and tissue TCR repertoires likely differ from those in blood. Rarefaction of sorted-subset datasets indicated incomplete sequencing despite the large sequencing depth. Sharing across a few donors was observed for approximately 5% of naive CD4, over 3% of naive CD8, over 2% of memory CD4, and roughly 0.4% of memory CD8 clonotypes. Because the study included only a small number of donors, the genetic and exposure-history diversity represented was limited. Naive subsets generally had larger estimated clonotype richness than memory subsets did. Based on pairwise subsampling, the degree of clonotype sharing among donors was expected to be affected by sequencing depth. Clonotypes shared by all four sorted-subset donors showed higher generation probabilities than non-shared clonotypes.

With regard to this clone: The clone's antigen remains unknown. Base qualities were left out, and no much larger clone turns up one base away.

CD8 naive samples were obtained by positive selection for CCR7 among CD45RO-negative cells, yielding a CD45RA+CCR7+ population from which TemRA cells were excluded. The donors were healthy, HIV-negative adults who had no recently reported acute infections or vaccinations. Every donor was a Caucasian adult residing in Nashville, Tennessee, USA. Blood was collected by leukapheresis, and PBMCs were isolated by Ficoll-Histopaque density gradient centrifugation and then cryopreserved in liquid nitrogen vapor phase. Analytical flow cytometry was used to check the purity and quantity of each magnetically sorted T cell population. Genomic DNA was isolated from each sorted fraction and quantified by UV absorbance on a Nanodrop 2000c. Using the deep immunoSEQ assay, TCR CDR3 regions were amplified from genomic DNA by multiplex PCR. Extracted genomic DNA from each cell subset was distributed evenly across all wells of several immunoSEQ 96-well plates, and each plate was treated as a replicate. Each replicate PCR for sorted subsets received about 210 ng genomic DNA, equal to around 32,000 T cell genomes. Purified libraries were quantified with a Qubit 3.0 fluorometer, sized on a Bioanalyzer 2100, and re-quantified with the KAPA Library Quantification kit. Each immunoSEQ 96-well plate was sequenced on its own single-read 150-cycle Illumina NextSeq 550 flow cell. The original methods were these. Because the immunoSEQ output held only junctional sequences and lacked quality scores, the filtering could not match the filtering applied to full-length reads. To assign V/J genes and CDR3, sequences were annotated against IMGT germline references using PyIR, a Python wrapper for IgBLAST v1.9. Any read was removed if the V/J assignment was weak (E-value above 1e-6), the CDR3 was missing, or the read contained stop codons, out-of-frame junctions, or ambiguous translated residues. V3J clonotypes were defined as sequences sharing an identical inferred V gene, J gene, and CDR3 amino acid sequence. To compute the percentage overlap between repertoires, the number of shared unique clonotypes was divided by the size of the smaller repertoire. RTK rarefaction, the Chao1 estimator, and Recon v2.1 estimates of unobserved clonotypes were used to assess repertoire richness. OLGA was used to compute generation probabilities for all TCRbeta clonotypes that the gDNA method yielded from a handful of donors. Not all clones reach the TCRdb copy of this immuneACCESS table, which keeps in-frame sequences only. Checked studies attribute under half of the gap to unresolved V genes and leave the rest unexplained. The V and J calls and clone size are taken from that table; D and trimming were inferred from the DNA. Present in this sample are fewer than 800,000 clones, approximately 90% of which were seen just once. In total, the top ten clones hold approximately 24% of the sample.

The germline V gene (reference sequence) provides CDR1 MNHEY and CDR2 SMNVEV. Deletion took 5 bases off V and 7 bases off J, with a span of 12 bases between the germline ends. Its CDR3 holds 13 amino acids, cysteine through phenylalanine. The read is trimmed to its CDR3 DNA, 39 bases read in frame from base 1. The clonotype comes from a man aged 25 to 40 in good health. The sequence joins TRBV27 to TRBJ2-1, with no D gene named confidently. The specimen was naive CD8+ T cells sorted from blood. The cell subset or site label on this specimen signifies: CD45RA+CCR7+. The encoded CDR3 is CASSPGPPNEQFF. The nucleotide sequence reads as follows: TGTGCCAGCAGTCCAGGACCGCCAAATGAGCAGTTCTTC.